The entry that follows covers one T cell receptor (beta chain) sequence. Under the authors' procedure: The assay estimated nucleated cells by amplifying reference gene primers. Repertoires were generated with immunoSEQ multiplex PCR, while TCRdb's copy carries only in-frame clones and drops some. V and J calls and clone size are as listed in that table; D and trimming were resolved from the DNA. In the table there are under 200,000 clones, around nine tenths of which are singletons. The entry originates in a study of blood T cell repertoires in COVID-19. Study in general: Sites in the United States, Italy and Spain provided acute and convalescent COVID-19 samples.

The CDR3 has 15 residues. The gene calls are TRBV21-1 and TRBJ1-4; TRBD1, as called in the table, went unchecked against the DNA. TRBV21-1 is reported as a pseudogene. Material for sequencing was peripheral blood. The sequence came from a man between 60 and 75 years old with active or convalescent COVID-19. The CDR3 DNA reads TGTGCCAGCAGCCCTGAAAAGGGACAGGGGGCAAAACTGTTTTTT. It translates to CASSPEKGQGAKLFF.